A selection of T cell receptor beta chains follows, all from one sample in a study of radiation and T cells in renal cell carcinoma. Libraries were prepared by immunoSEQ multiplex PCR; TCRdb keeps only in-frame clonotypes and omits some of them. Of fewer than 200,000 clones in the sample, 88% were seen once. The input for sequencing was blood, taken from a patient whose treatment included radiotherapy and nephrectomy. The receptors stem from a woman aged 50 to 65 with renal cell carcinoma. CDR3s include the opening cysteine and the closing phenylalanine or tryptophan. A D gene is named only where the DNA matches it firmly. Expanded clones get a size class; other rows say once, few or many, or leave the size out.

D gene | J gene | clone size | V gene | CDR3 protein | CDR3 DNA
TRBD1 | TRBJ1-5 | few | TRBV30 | CAWSVWTGGQPQHF | TGTGCCTGGAGTGTATGGACAGGAGGTCAGCCCCAGCATTTT
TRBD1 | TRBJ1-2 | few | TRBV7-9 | CASSITGDYGYTF | TGTGCCAGCAGCATTACAGGGGACTATGGCTACACCTTC
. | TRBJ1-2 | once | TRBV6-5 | CASSTSRPQGYTF | TGTGCCAGCAGTACCAGCCGGCCCCAAGGCTACACCTTC
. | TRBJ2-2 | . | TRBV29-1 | CSVGGLTNTGELFF | TGCAGCGTGGGCGGGTTGACGAACACCGGGGAGCTGTTTTTT
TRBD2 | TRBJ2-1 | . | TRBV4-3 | CASSQASAGHNEQFF | TGCGCCAGCAGCCAAGCGTCAGCGGGGCACAATGAGCAGTTCTTC
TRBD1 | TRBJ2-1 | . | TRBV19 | CASSIDRDRLSDEQFF | TGTGCCAGTAGTATAGATCGGGACAGACTATCCGATGAGCAGTTCTTC
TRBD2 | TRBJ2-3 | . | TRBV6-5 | CASRRDAGGTDTQYF | TGTGCCAGCAGAAGGGATGCGGGGGGTACAGATACGCAGTATTTT
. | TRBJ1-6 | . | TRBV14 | CASSQDLPGSPLHF | TGTGCCAGCAGCCAAGATCTACCTGGATCACCCCTCCACTTT
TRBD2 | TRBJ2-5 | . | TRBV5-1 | CASSSGGLAGGLVKTQYF | TGCGCCAGCAGCTCCGGAGGGCTAGCGGGGGGGCTTGTTAAGACCCAGTACTTC
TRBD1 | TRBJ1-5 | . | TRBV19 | CASSMGQGAIQPQHF | TGTGCCAGTAGTATGGGACAGGGGGCAATTCAGCCCCAGCATTTT
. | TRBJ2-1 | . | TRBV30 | CAWSYGDEQFF | TGTGCCTGGAGTTATGGGGATGAGCAGTTCTTC
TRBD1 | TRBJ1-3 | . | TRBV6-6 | CASKGARTIGNTIYF | TGTGCCAGCAAGGGGGCCAGGACGATTGGAAACACCATATATTTT
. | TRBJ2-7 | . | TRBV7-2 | CASSLHYEQYF | TGTGCCAGCAGCCTCCATTACGAGCAGTACTTC
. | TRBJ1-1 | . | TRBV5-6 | CASRERSRPRAEAFF | TGTGCCAGCAGGGAGAGAAGTCGCCCAAGAGCTGAAGCTTTCTTT
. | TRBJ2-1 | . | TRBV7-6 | CASSSYGDREQFF | TGTGCCAGCAGCTCCTACGGGGATAGAGAGCAGTTCTTC
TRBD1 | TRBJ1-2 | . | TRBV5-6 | CASSSTGNYGYTF | TGTGCCAGCAGCTCGACAGGGAACTATGGCTACACCTTC
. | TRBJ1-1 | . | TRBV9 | CASSVEAGNSNTEAFF | TGTGCCAGCAGCGTAGAGGCAGGCAATTCGAACACTGAAGCTTTCTTT
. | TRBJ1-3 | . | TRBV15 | CATSRDKVPGGGNTIYF | TGTGCCACCAGCAGAGATAAAGTGCCGGGGGGAGGAAACACCATATATTTT
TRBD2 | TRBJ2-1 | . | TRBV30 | CASGEGLSNEQFF | TGTGCCTCCGGAGAGGGACTATCTAATGAGCAGTTCTTC
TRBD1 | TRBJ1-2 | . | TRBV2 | CATRTGSNYGYTF | TGTGCCACCCGGACAGGGTCTAACTATGGCTACACCTTC
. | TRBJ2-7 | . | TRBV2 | CASSERSRGHEQYF | TGTGCCAGCAGTGAAAGGAGTCGTGGTCACGAGCAGTACTTC
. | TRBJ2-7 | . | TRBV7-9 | CASSSVPPTGFYEQYF | TGTGCCAGCAGCTCAGTACCTCCGACAGGATTCTACGAGCAGTACTTC
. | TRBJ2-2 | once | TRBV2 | CASRTGTSGTGELFF | TGTGCCAGCAGGACCGGGACCTCGGGCACCGGGGAGCTGTTTTTT
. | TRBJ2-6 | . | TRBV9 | CASSDGLTVFLSGANVLTF | TGTGCCAGCAGCGATGGGCTTACAGTTTTTTTGTCCGGGGCCAACGTCCTGACTTTC
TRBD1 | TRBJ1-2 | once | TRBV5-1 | CASSFNSGRGVGGYTF | TGCGCCAGCAGCTTCAACTCCGGCAGGGGGGTCGGTGGCTACACCTTC
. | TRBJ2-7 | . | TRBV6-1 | CASSEGPYYEQYF | TGTGCCAGCAGTGAAGGGCCTTACTACGAGCAGTACTTC
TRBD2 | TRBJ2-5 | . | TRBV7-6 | CASSLVQAGGLRQETQYF | TGTGCCAGCAGCTTAGTTCAAGCGGGGGGGTTGCGACAAGAGACCCAGTACTTC
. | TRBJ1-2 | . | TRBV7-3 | CASSPEPETGDGYTF | TGTGCCAGCAGCCCCGAGCCCGAGACAGGTGACGGCTACACCTTC
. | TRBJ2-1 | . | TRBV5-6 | CASSLGRANEQFF | TGTGCCAGCAGCTTGGGCCGGGCCAATGAGCAGTTCTTC
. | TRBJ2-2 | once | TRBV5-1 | CASNLRDQANTGELFF | TGCGCCAGCAACCTTAGGGACCAAGCGAACACCGGGGAGCTGTTTTTT
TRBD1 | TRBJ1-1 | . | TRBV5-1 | CASSPAPTGAMNTEAFF | TGCGCCAGCAGCCCCGCTCCCACAGGGGCCATGAACACTGAAGCTTTCTTT
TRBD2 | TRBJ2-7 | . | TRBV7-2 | CASSIDPGGYEQYF | TGTGCCAGCAGCATTGATCCGGGAGGCTACGAGCAGTACTTC
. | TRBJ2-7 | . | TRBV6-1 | CASSVTGFAYEQYF | TGTGCCAGCAGTGTCACAGGGTTTGCCTACGAGCAGTACTTC
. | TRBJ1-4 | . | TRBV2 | CASRRGRANEKLFF | TGTGCCAGCAGGCGGGGGCGCGCAAATGAAAAACTGTTTTTT
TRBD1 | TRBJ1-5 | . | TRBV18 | CASSPGTGRSNQPQHF | TGTGCCAGCTCACCTGGGACAGGGAGGAGCAATCAGCCCCAGCATTTT
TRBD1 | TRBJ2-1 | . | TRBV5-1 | CASSLEGASYNEQFF | TGCGCCAGCAGCTTGGAGGGGGCGTCCTACAATGAGCAGTTCTTC
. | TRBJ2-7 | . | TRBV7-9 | CASSLRGSIPYEQYF | TGTGCCAGCAGCTTAAGGGGAAGTATCCCCTACGAGCAGTACTTC
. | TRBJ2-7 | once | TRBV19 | CASSTSTDSYEQYF | TGTGCCAGTAGTACTTCGACGGACTCCTACGAGCAGTACTTC
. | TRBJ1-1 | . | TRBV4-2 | CASSQGPNTEAFF | TGTGCCAGCAGCCAAGGTCCCAACACTGAAGCTTTCTTT
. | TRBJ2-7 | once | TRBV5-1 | CASSAGQSYEQYF | TGCGCCAGCAGCGCGGGACAGAGCTACGAGCAGTACTTC
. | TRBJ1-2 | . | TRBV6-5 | CASSRGNSYGYTF | TGTGCCAGCAGTAGGGGGAACTCCTATGGCTACACCTTC
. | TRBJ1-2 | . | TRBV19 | CASHRSGYGYTF | TGTGCCAGTCACAGGTCCGGCTATGGCTACACCTTC
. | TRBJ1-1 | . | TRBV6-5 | CASSYKRVNTEAFF | TGTGCCAGCAGTTACAAAAGGGTGAACACTGAAGCTTTCTTT
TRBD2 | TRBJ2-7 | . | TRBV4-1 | CASSQAASGGVYEQYF | TGCGCCAGCAGCCAAGCGGCTAGCGGGGGTGTCTACGAGCAGTACTTC
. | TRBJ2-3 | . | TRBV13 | CASSSRDGKTSGTDTQYF | TGTGCCAGCAGCTCCCGGGACGGAAAGACCTCTGGCACAGATACGCAGTATTTT
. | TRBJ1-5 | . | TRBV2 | CASSYSGTTRNQPQHF | TGTGCCAGCAGTTATTCCGGGACAACGAGAAATCAGCCCCAGCATTTT
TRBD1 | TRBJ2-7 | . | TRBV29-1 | CSVRGQGAGEQYF | TGCAGCGTCCGCGGACAGGGGGCTGGGGAGCAGTACTTC
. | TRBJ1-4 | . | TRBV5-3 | CARSLARGVFEKLFF | TGTGCCAGAAGCTTGGCCAGGGGTGTTTTTGAAAAACTGTTTTTT
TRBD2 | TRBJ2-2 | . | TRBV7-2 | CASSSNLAGGTNTGELFF | TGTGCCAGCAGCTCCAACCTAGCGGGGGGAACGAACACCGGGGAGCTGTTTTTT
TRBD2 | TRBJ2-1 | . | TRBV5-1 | CASSLAASGGYEQFF | TGCGCCAGCAGCTTGGCAGCTAGCGGGGGCTATGAGCAGTTCTTC
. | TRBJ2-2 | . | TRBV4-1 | CASSLQTDPPRRTGELFF | TGCGCCAGCAGCCTACAAACCGACCCCCCAAGGCGCACCGGGGAGCTGTTTTTT
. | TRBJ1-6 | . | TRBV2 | CASSEIGPPLHF | TGTGCCAGCAGTGAAATTGGGCCACCCCTCCACTTT
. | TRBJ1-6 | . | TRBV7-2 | CASSSQVLTSLSPLHF | TGTGCCAGCAGCTCACAGGTGCTTACCTCTCTCTCACCCCTCCACTTT
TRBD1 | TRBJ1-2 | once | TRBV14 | CASSQAGQNYGYTF | TGTGCCAGCAGCCAAGCGGGACAGAACTATGGCTACACCTTC
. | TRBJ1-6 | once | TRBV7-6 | CASSLAGRNSPLHF | TGTGCCAGCAGCTTAGCGGGCAGAAATTCACCCCTCCACTTT
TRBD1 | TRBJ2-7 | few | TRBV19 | CATLRTGSYEQYF | TGTGCCACCCTCCGGACAGGGTCCTACGAGCAGTACTTC
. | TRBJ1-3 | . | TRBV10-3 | CAIQKGETFGNTIYF | TGTGCCATACAAAAAGGGGAGACATTTGGAAACACCATATATTTT